The T cell receptor (beta chain) described here comes from a study of T cell changes during pregnancy in multiple sclerosis. TCRdb's copy holds only in-frame clones and misses some; the assay was immunoSEQ multiplex PCR. The sample includes roughly 100,000 clones, 85% to 95% of them seen just once. Per germline, CDR1 SNHLY and CDR2 FYNNEI. Trimming cost V 6 bases and J 2 bases, with 16 bases left between them. The CDR3 extends over 15 amino acids. This receptor was obtained from a female donor with multiple sclerosis, enrolled in a pregnancy study. Here the sequenced sample was peripheral blood, taken after pregnancy. The chain carries TRBV2 and TRBJ1-1; maybe TRBD1 (6 bases). The CDR3 DNA reads TGTGCCAGCAGCGGGGCGGGGGCCGAAAACACTGAAGCTTTCTTT. This encodes CASSGAGAENTEAFF. Together with reference TRBV2 and TRBJ1-1, the CDR3 gives the full variable domain: EPEVTQTPSHQVTQMGQEVILRCVPISNHLYFYWYRQILGQKVEFLVSFYNNEISEKSEIFDDQFSVERPDGSNFTLKIRSTKLEDSAMYFCASSGAGAENTEAFFGQGTRLTVV.